The 18 T cell receptor beta chains below come from one sample, sequenced in a study of blood T cells in healthy people across ages. It was with a sample-barcoded 5' primer and a J-beta primer mix that a second PCR of roughly 7 to 12 cycles was run. TCRdb passed the 5' RACE reads through MiXCR, listing each CDR3 protein once. This sample has about 900,000 distinct CDR3 sequences, with 60% to 80% found just once. Sequenced input: blood. The receptors originated from a man under 40 in good health.

This chain joins TRBV7-8 and TRBJ2-1; TRBD2 matches 7 bases. This CDR3 comprises 18 residues. Germline values: CDR1 SGHVS, CDR2 FQNEAQ. The V and J ends lost 0 bases and 0 bases, in that order; junction bases with no gene match: 8. CDR3 region: CASSLAGLAVSSYNEQFF. The CDR3 coding sequence is TGTGCCAGCAGCTTAGCGGGGCTAGCGGTTAGCTCCTACAATGAGCAGTTCTTC.

The J gene is TRBJ2-3, the V gene TRBV29-1; D not resolved. The CDR3 length is 14 residues. Trimming pared 4 bases from V and 1 base from J, leaving 12 bases between. Germline CDR1 reads SQVTM; CDR2 reads ANQGSEA. CDR3 nucleotide sequence: TGCAGCGTTGTGATGGCTAGGGGCACAGATACGCAGTATTTT. Amino acids: CSVVMARGTDTQYF.

As regards this clonotype: A junction end diverges from the germline sequence, so it may reflect a read error. The chain recombines TRBV4-2 with TRBJ2-3, with D possibly matching TRBD2 (5 bases). Germline V gives CDR1 LGHNA, CDR2 YNFKEQ. CDR3 length equals 13 residues. The CDR3 DNA reads TGTGCTAGCAGCCAAGAAACTCGGGGTACGCAGTATTTT. Its protein is CASSQETRGTQYF.

CDR3 bases: TGTGCCAGCAGCCTCGGTTCATGGCGGGGGGTTGGTACGCAGTATTTT. As protein: CASSLGSWRGVGTQYF. This chain uses TRBV7-9 with TRBJ2-3, with TRBD2 identical over 8 bases. Trimming took 5 bases from V and 8 from J; bases not matched to a gene: 15. Germline CDR1 and CDR2: SEHNR and FQNEAQ (reference sequence). The CDR3 spans 16 residues.

This clonotype came up a few times. The V gene is TRBV5-1, the J gene TRBJ2-1, with TRBD1 matching 9 bases. The ends lost 3 bases at V and 8 bases at J; junction bases unmatched: 12. CDR3 size: 16 residues. CDR1 and CDR2 (germline): SGHRS, YFSETQ. CDR3 region: CASSSLGGQGSDEQFF. CDR3 nucleotides: TGCGCCAGCAGCTCGCTTGGCGGACAGGGGAGTGATGAGCAGTTCTTC.

This chain connects TRBV20-1 to TRBJ2-1; D is perhaps TRBD2 (5 bases). V was shortened by 5 bases and J by 6 bases, with 23 bases between the two germline ends. The germline CDR1 and CDR2 sequences are DFQATT and SNEGSKA (reference sequence). This CDR3 contains 16 residues. CDR3 DNA sequence: TGCAGTGCTCCGTTTGACGGGGTGGGCGCTTCCAATGAGCAGTTCTTC. Protein sequence: CSAPFDGVGASNEQFF.

The chain carries TRBV6-2 or TRBV6-3 and TRBJ2-1; 8 bases map to TRBD2. Trimming removed 0 bases from V and 4 bases from J; junction bases left unmatched: 5. The CDR3 is made up of 16 amino acids. Per germline, CDR1 MNHEY and CDR2 SVGEGT. The CDR3 is CASSYSNGGVYNEQFF. Here the CDR3 DNA reads TGTGCCAGCAGTTACTCGAACGGGGGGGTTTACAATGAGCAGTTCTTC.

This clonotype has only a few counts. The rearrangement uses TRBV27 and TRBJ2-3; 7 nucleotides agree with TRBD2. Germline CDR1 reads MNHEY; CDR2 reads SMNVEV (reference sequence). The CDR3 totals 13 residues. Trimming removed 0 bases from V and 13 bases from J; junction bases left unmatched: 7. This chain's CDR3 is CASSLSRGEQEYF. Written as DNA, the CDR3 is TGTGCCAGCAGTTTATCTCGGGGGGAACAGGAGTATTTT.

This clonotype was detected only a few times. This rearrangement joins TRBV20-1 to TRBJ2-7; D is possibly TRBD2 (5 bases). The CDR3 contains 13 residues. Trimming took 5 bases from V and 0 from J, leaving 11 bases between them. Germline V gene lookup returns CDR1 DFQATT and CDR2 SNEGSKA (reference sequence). This chain's CDR3 is CSAPRGSSYEQYF. CDR3 bases: TGCAGTGCTCCCCGGGGAAGCTCCTACGAGCAGTACTTC.

J is TRBJ2-1 and V is TRBV7-3, with D perhaps TRBD1 or TRBD2 (5 bases each). The V end lost 5 bases, the J end lost 7 bases, and 21 bases lay between the germline ends. Germline V gene lookup returns CDR1 SGHTA and CDR2 FQGTGA. The CDR3 is 16 residues long. CDR3: CASSLQDSPGWNEQFF. CDR3 nucleotide sequence: TGTGCCAGCAGCCTACAGGACTCACCAGGGTGGAATGAGCAGTTCTTC.

The J gene is TRBJ2-1, the V gene TRBV10-3; 8 nucleotides align to TRBD2. There are 16 residues in the CDR3. Germline V gene data show CDR1 as ENHRY and CDR2 as SYGVKD. Losses at the gene ends were 3 bases for V and 7 bases for J; bases not matched to a gene: 11. The CDR3 nucleotides are TGTGCCATCAGTGACCTACTAGCGGTGTCAGAGAATGAGCAGTTCTTC. Translated: CAISDLLAVSENEQFF.

V is TRBV6-1 and J is TRBJ2-7; the D gene is possibly TRBD1 (5 bases). The germline CDR1 and CDR2 sequences are MNHNS and SASEGT. V was shortened by 3 bases and J by 4 bases, with 10 bases between the two germline ends. The CDR3 has 13 residues. This chain's CDR3 is CASSDGHTYEQYF. The CDR3 DNA reads as TGTGCCAGCAGTGATGGACACACATACGAGCAGTACTTC.

The count of this clonotype is one. The chain uses TRBV2 and TRBJ1-5; D is unresolved. Per germline, CDR1 SNHLY and CDR2 FYNNEI. This CDR3 contains 12 residues. Trimming took 7 bases from V and 5 from J, leaving 9 bases between them. The CDR3 sequence: CASKRFDQPQHF. The CDR3 region has the DNA TGTGCCAGCAAAAGGTTCGATCAGCCCCAGCATTTT.

This clonotype was observed a single time. The chain is built from TRBV5-1 and TRBJ2-1; 8 nucleotides agree with TRBD1. The CDR3 has 15 amino acids. The V gene end was trimmed by 4 bases and the J gene end by 3 bases; junction bases not matched to a gene: 6. Germline CDR1 reads SGHRS; CDR2 reads YFSETQ. Here the CDR3 reads CASSPDRAFYNEQFF. The CDR3 DNA reads as TGCGCCAGCAGCCCGGACAGGGCTTTCTACAATGAGCAGTTCTTC.

The chain joins TRBV12-3 or TRBV12-4 to TRBJ2-3; TRBD2 agrees at 13 bases. Trimming took 6 bases from V and 4 from J; bases not matched to a gene: 7. This CDR3 is built from 16 residues. CDR3 residues: CASRSQLAGGSDTQYF. CDR3 bases: TGTGCCAGCAGAAGCCAACTAGCGGGGGGGTCAGATACGCAGTATTTT.

This clonotype showed up many times. V and J are TRBV4-3 and TRBJ2-6; no reliable D call. The CDR3 is 15 residues long. The germline gives CDR1 LGHNA, CDR2 YSLEER. V dropped 4 bases and J dropped 0 bases, with 7 bases sitting between them. Here the CDR3 DNA reads TGCGCCAGCAGCCTCGGGCACTCTGGGGCCAACGTCCTGACTTTC. Residues: CASSLGHSGANVLTF.

Here the CDR3 reads CASSYYRGTGGAGSNQPQHF. For the CDR3, the DNA is TGTGCCAGCAGCTATTACCGAGGGACAGGGGGCGCGGGGAGCAATCAGCCCCAGCATTTT. This chain links TRBV7-9 with TRBJ1-5; 12 positions agree with TRBD1. J gave up 1 base and V 4 bases, and 14 bases lay outside the gene matches. In germline, CDR1 is SEHNR, CDR2 FQNEAQ (reference sequence). The CDR3 has 20 residues.

In this sample, this clonotype turned up a few times. The gene calls are TRBV5-1 and TRBJ2-7, with D possibly being TRBD2 (5 bases). The CDR3 runs 14 residues. V was cut by 5 bases and J by 1 base, with 13 bases left in between. Germline CDR1 SGHRS, CDR2 YFSETQ. The CDR3 nucleotides are TGCGCCAGCAGGGAGGTTCTCAGTTCCTACGAGCAGTACTTC. This codes for CASREVLSSYEQYF.